The T cell receptor (beta chain) under discussion was sequenced for a study of T cell responses to AZD1222 COVID-19 vaccine. At the level of the study: Recipients boosted at about 4 weeks or about 12 weeks are pooled.

The CDR3 is 16 amino acids. TCRdb keeps only in-frame clones here, not all; method: immunoSEQ multiplex PCR. The sample records over 85,000 clones, roughly 90% being singletons. The gene calls are TRBV12-1 and TRBJ1-1; the table assigns TRBD1, which was not confirmed against the DNA. TRBV12-1 is described as a pseudogene. The clonotype comes from an adult in good health. The specimen comprised peripheral blood, sampled on day 0 of AZD1222 vaccination. In nucleotides, the CDR3 is TGTGCCAGCAGCGCTACGACAACCCCCCCCGGCACTGAAGCTTTCTTT. Translated, it gives CASSATTTPPGTEAFF.